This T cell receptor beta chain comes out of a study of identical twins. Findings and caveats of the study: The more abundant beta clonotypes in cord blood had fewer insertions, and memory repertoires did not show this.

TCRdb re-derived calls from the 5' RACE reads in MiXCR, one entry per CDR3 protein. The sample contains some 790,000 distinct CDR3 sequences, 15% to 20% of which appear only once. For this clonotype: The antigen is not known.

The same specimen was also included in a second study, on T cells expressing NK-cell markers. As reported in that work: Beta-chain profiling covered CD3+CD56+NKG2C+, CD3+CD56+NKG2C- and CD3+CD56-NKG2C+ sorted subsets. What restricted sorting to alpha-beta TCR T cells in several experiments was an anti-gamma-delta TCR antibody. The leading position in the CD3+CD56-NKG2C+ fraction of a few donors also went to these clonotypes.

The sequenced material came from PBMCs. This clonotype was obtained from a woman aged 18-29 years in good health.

The CDR3 reads CASSLWGEDTQYF. Here the CDR3 DNA reads TGTGCCAGCAGCTTGTGGGGCGAAGATACGCAGTATTTT. V and J are TRBV7-9 and TRBJ2-3, with D possibly being TRBD1 (5 bases). The germline gives CDR1 SEHNR, CDR2 FQNEAQ (reference sequence). Trimming pared 3 bases from V and 5 bases from J, leaving 9 bases between. The CDR3 sequence is 13 residues long.